This TCR beta chain was documented in a study of T cell repertoires in cytomegalovirus infection (dated by TCRdb to between 2017 and 2020). Regarding the research as a whole: Donor HLA type was relevant to the analysis, because carriage of CMV infection together with the matching HLA type was indicated by public TCR beta signatures.

This clonotype was detected a few times. Its antigen is unknown. Per-nucleotide qualities are absent, and no much larger clonotype sits a single base away. General findings and caveats noted by the study authors: In both this cohort and an independent approximately 350-donor cohort, the cumulative frequency of public TCR beta family members distinguished carriers of CMV infection plus the relevant HLA type. The ex vivo response was dominated by HLA-C-restricted CMV-specific TCR beta clonotypes, which also provided the single most frequent clonotype in two of eight donors.

V is clipped by 4 bases and J by 5 bases, and the sequence between their germline boundaries is 12 bases long. The CDR3 runs 14 residues from the cysteine to the phenylalanine. Only the CDR3 portion is preserved as DNA: 42 bases, with reading frame beginning at the first base. Reading the germline V gene gives CDR1 SGDLS and CDR2 YYNGEE. Instrument used: Illumina HiSeq 1500. TCRdb took the public reads, trimmed them with fastp at Q25, ran MiXCR for clone calling and kept in-frame beta chains. Identical CDR3 protein sequences are pooled into one entry, listed with their most common genes and DNA. In this sample the table shows around 450,000 distinct CDR3 sequences, roughly 31% of which occur a single time. Around 15% of the sample is taken by the ten largest.

The sample was PBMCs. The V gene is TRBV9 and the J gene is TRBJ1-4, with no confidently assigned D gene. This sequence originates from a human donor in good health (CMV status not recorded). Some clones in this sample may be carry-over from other donors' samples. Read as DNA, the sequence is TGTGCCAGCAGCCTCCGACCAGACAATGAAAAACTGTTTTTT. The encoded protein is CASSLRPDNEKLFF.